One sample yielded the 15 T cell receptor beta chains listed below, sequenced in a study of CDR3 diversity in severe acne. TCRdb itself ran the PCR reads through MiXCR, one entry per CDR3 protein. The table records about 84,000 distinct CDR3 sequences, 45% to 60% of them present only once. Sequenced: blood. The receptor set was obtained from a male donor in good health, without acne.

Turning to this clonotype: The junction departs from germline at one end; a sequencing error may be responsible. The V call is TRBV24-1, the J call TRBJ1-1; possibly TRBD1 for D (5 bases). The CDR3 consists of 13 residues. Germline lookup yields CDR1 KGHDR and CDR2 SFDVKD. The DNA for the CDR3 is TGTGCCATCAGTTGGGGGGGTACAGTTGAAGCTTTCTTT. Protein: CAISWGGTVEAFF.

The chain is built from TRBV5-5 and TRBJ2-2, with 15 bases lining up with TRBD2. Germline V gene lookup returns CDR1 SGHKS and CDR2 YYEKEE (reference sequence). The junction had 3 bases not matched to a gene; V was cut back by 5 bases and J by 1 base. The CDR3 covers 17 residues. The CDR3 spells CASRGLAGGLNTGELFF. DNA for the CDR3: TGTGCCAGCAGGGGACTAGCGGGAGGACTGAACACCGGGGAGCTGTTTTTT.

In this sample, this clonotype is medium-sized. The gene calls are TRBV20-1 and TRBJ2-3; D is undetermined. Germline values: CDR1 DFQATT, CDR2 SNEGSKA (reference sequence). Trimming removed 6 bases from V and 0 bases from J, with 10 bases in between. The CDR3 is made up of 13 amino acids. CDR3 coding DNA: TGCAGTGCGCGCGAATCAAGCACAGATACGCAGTATTTT. This translates into CSARESSTDTQYF.

This clonotype was counted only a few times. The chain uses TRBV19 and TRBJ1-1, with D unclear. The V gene's germline CDR1 is LNHDA and CDR2 SQIVND (reference sequence). The CDR3 length is 15 residues. V shed 0 bases and J shed 4 bases, with 12 bases lying between them. In DNA, the CDR3 is TGTGCCAGTAGTATAGATAGGAGCGGCGGCACTGAAGCTTTCTTT. Its translation is CASSIDRSGGTEAFF.

This clonotype was seen repeatedly, ten times or more. J is TRBJ2-6 and V is TRBV10-2; D gene ambiguous. CDR3 length equals 15 residues. V was cut by 0 bases and J by 1 base, with 4 bases left in between. Germline V gives CDR1 WSHSY, CDR2 SAAADI. CDR3 sequence: CASSESESGANVLTF. Written as DNA, the CDR3 is TGCGCCAGCAGTGAGTCGGAGTCTGGGGCCAACGTCCTGACTTTC.

The chain has TRBV7-2 and TRBJ2-5, with D unresolved. CDR1 is SGHTA and CDR2 is FQGNSA in the germline V gene. The CDR3 is 14 amino acids. V was cut by 5 bases and J by 1 base, with 11 bases left in between. For the CDR3, the DNA is TGTGCCAGCAGCGCCACAGACCGCCAAGAGACCCAGTACTTC. Its translation: CASSATDRQETQYF.

The J gene is TRBJ2-6, the V gene TRBV5-4; possibly TRBD1 for D (6 bases). Trimming cost V 5 bases and J 1 base, with 16 bases left between them. Germline CDR1 and CDR2: SGHNT and YYREEE (reference sequence). This CDR3 has 17 amino acids. Here the CDR3 reads CASSSGTPMSGANVLTF. The CDR3 nucleotides read TGTGCCAGCAGTTCCGGGACACCTATGTCTGGGGCCAACGTCCTGACTTTC.

V gene TRBV29-1 combines with J gene TRBJ1-2; maybe TRBD1 (6 bases). The V end lost 5 bases, the J end lost 4 bases, and 14 bases lay between the germline ends. The germline gives CDR1 SQVTM, CDR2 ANQGSEA. The CDR3 spans 13 residues. The CDR3: CSVPGTYSYGYTF. The CDR3 DNA sequence: TGCAGCGTTCCCGGGACATACTCCTATGGCTACACCTTC.

The chain employs TRBV7-6 and TRBJ2-5; tentative D call: TRBD2 (5 bases). Germline V gene lookup returns CDR1 SGHVS and CDR2 FNYEAQ. The CDR3 has 14 amino acids. V gave up 3 bases and J gave up 8 bases, with 16 bases separating them. CDR3 bases: TGTGCCAGCAGCTTCGGACTCAAACACGACACCCAGTACTTC. Translation gives CASSFGLKHDTQYF.

At least ten counts were recorded for this clonotype. The genes are TRBV6-1 and TRBJ2-7, with a tentative D call TRBD2 (5 bases). Germline V gene lookup returns CDR1 MNHNS and CDR2 SASEGT. The CDR3 loop spans 15 amino acids. Trimming cost V 2 bases and J 0 bases, with 11 bases left between them. The CDR3 sequence is CASSESSGDSYEQYF. As DNA, the CDR3 is TGTGCCAGCAGTGAATCATCCGGGGACTCCTACGAGCAGTACTTC.

At least ten counts were recorded for this clonotype. The genes are TRBV2 and TRBJ1-2; TRBD1 matches at 8 bases. The CDR3 extends over 12 amino acids. V trimming: 10 bases; J trimming: 9 bases; junction bases outside the gene matches: 10. Germline CDR1 and CDR2: SNHLY and FYNNEI. DNA of the CDR3: TGTGCCAACAGCGGACAGGGTCTAAGCTACACCTTC. This encodes CANSGQGLSYTF.

This clonotype was detected a few times. The chain is built from TRBV6-1 and TRBJ2-7; the match to TRBD2 covers 12 bases. This CDR3 is built from 15 residues. V was pared by 4 bases and J by 2 bases, with 3 bases of the junction left unmatched. Germline CDR1 and CDR2: MNHNS and SASEGT. CDR3 coding DNA: TGTGCCAGCAGTGGGACTAGCGGGACTACCTACGAGCAGTACTTC. Its protein product is CASSGTSGTTYEQYF.

Concerning this clonotype itself: Mismatch with germline at one junction end may stem from a read error. CDR3 residues: CATSEVQGDKQYF. The CDR3 region has the DNA TGTGCCACCAGTGAAGTGCAGGGGGATAAGCAGTATTTT. V is TRBV24-1 and J is TRBJ2-1; 7 bases map to TRBD1. The end of the DNA is better explained by TRBJ2-3, so the J call may be wrong. This CDR3 region has 13 residues. Germline assignment: CDR1 KGHDR and CDR2 SFDVKD.

This clonotype was counted ten times or more. In DNA form, the CDR3 reads TGTGCCAGCAGACCTGGGGCTCACGGGGCAGGGGGAGCTTTCTTT. It yields the protein CASRPGAHGAGGAFF. V gene TRBV12-3 or TRBV12-4 combines with J gene TRBJ1-1, with 7 bases fitting TRBD1. Germline trimming cut 6 bases from V and 10 bases from J; bases unmatched to any gene: 17. There are 15 residues in the CDR3.

This clonotype was observed at least ten times. The V gene is TRBV11-3, the J gene TRBJ2-7, with 7 bases fitting TRBD2. With 5 bases clipped from V and 0 bases from J, the junction kept 7 bases outside the gene matches. This CDR3 has 15 amino acids. CDR1 is SGHNT, CDR2 YENEEA, per germline. The DNA for the CDR3 is TGTGCCAGCAGCCTAGGACGGACTAGCTCCTACGAGCAGTACTTC. Translating gives CASSLGRTSSYEQYF.